The 22 T cell receptor beta chains below come from one sample, sequenced in a study of radiation and T cells in renal cell carcinoma. Time point: baseline pretreatment blood. Specified treatment: 15 Gy SBRT to primary tumor, nephrectomy 4 weeks later. Using immunoSEQ multiplex PCR, the repertoire was profiled, and TCRdb retains in-frame clones only, with some absent. This sample carries more than 75,000 clones, roughly four fifths of them seen once, and the ten largest clones take less than 7%. The sequences come from blood, collected from a patient whose treatment included radiotherapy and nephrectomy. Receptors were obtained from a man aged 60 to 75 with renal cell carcinoma.

This sequence joins TRBV7-7 and TRBJ2-2; 8 positions agree with TRBD2. The CDR3 runs to 14 residues. V shed 5 bases, J shed 5 bases, and the junction held 4 bases outside the gene matches. Germline V gene lookup returns CDR1 SSHAT and CDR2 FNYEAQ (reference sequence). CDR3 loop: CASSQGTRTGELFF. CDR3 bases: TGTGCCAGCAGCCAGGGGACTAGGACCGGGGAGCTGTTTTTT.

This rearrangement joins TRBV18 to TRBJ2-3; D is uncertain. Germline CDR1 is KGHSH and CDR2 is LQKENI. This CDR3 is 15 amino acids long. V dropped 5 bases and J dropped 0 bases, with 12 bases sitting between them. The CDR3 loop is CASSFDGTSTDTQYF. The CDR3 DNA follows: TGTGCCAGCTCATTCGACGGAACTAGCACAGATACGCAGTATTTT. The variable domain in full, completed from reference TRBV18 and TRBJ2-3, reads NAGVMQNPRHLVRRRGQEARLRCSPMKGHSHVYWYRQLPEEGLKFMVYLQKENIIDESGMPKERFSAEFPKEGPSILRIQQVVRGDSAAYFCASSFDGTSTDTQYFGPGTRLTVL.

The V and J genes are TRBV7-8 and TRBJ2-2; 12 bases match TRBD1. Germline V CDR1 and CDR2: SGHVS, FQNEAQ. The length of the CDR3 is 18 residues. J lost 1 base, V lost 3 bases, and 6 bases had no gene match. For the CDR3, the DNA is TGTGCCAGCAGCTTTGAGGGACAGGGGGCGGTGAACACCGGGGAGCTGTTTTTT. It yields the protein CASSFEGQGAVNTGELFF.

The chain couples TRBV2 to TRBJ2-7; TRBD2 agrees at 14 bases. Germline assignment: CDR1 SNHLY and CDR2 FYNNEI. With 3 bases clipped from V and 6 bases from J, the junction kept 4 bases outside the gene matches. This CDR3 has 15 amino acids. CDR3 in amino acids: CASSETSGRAGEQYF. DNA for the CDR3: TGTGCCAGCAGTGAGACTAGCGGGAGGGCCGGCGAGCAGTACTTC.

Concerning this clone itself: The same CDR3 can be traced to other DNA sequences in this sample. The CDR3 loop is CASSGRDSPYEQYF. The CDR3 DNA is TGTGCCAGTAGTGGTCGGGACAGCCCCTACGAGCAGTACTTC. The chain uses TRBV19 and TRBJ2-7; TRBD1 aligns across 7 bases. The CDR3 totals 14 residues. In germline, CDR1 is LNHDA, CDR2 SQIVND (reference sequence). J lost 2 bases, V lost 5 bases, and 6 bases had no gene match.

The chain uses TRBV7-9 and TRBJ2-3; tentatively, D is TRBD2 (6 bases). CDR1 is SEHNR and CDR2 is FQNEAQ in the germline V gene (reference sequence). The CDR3 contains 16 residues. The germline V and J ends were trimmed by 4 bases and 0 bases, with 14 bases remaining between them. CDR3 in amino acids: CASSSLGGLSTDTQYF. CDR3 sequence (DNA): TGTGCCAGCAGCTCCCTAGGCGGACTAAGCACAGATACGCAGTATTTT.

This clone was observed a few times. The genes are TRBV6-4 and TRBJ1-4; perhaps TRBD1 as D (5 bases). Germline CDR1 and CDR2: MRHNA and SNTAGT. The CDR3 has 18 residues. Trimming pared 7 bases from V and 0 bases from J, leaving 21 bases between. Written as DNA, the CDR3 is TGTGCCAGCAAAGGGCGCAGGGAGAGACCCGCAACTAATGAAAAACTGTTTTTT. This codes for CASKGRRERPATNEKLFF.

This clone was detected only once. The gene calls are TRBV7-2 and TRBJ1-5; perhaps TRBD1 as D (5 bases). Looked up from germline, CDR1 is SGHTA and CDR2 is FQGNSA. With 0 bases removed from V and 6 bases from J, the gap between germline ends came to 12 bases. The CDR3 sequence is 15 residues long. As DNA, the CDR3 is TGTGCCAGCAGCTTAGCGGGGACCTCGACTCAGCCCCAGCATTTT. Its protein is CASSLAGTSTQPQHF.

The rearrangement links TRBV27 to TRBJ2-1; TRBD2 matches 7 bases. J gave up 4 bases and V 8 bases, and 8 bases lay outside the gene matches. There are 14 residues in the CDR3. Germline V gene lookup returns CDR1 MNHEY and CDR2 SMNVEV (reference sequence). The CDR3 reads CASAAGAAYNEQFF. Written as DNA, the CDR3 is TGTGCCAGCGCGGCGGGAGCAGCTTACAATGAGCAGTTCTTC.

The chain links TRBV7-9 to TRBJ2-1; 14 nucleotides align to TRBD2. The CDR3 sequence is 16 residues long. Germline CDR1 SEHNR, CDR2 FQNEAQ (reference sequence). With V trimmed by 4 bases and J by 4 bases, 3 bases remained unmatched. Here the CDR3 DNA reads TGTGCCAGCAGCTCGGGACTAGCGGGGGCATACAATGAGCAGTTCTTC. Translated: CASSSGLAGAYNEQFF.

The chain joins TRBV7-8 to TRBJ2-5, with a tentative D call TRBD1 (6 bases). V dropped 3 bases and J dropped 9 bases, with 14 bases sitting between them. Germline CDR1 reads SGHVS; CDR2 reads FQNEAQ. The CDR3 extends over 13 amino acids. CDR3 protein: CASSFQGLEAQYF. The CDR3 DNA reads TGTGCCAGCAGCTTCCAGGGGTTGGAGGCCCAGTACTTC. Based on the CDR3 plus reference TRBV7-8 and TRBJ2-5, the full variable domain is GAGVSQSPRYKVAKRGQDVALRCDPISGHVSLFWYQQALGQGPEFLTYFQNEAQLDKSGLPSDRFFAERPEGSVSTLKIQRTQQEDSAVYLCASSFQGLEAQYFGPGTRLLVL.

By sample share, this clone is medium-sized. The J gene is TRBJ1-4, the V gene TRBV9; D unresolved. Deletions cut 3 bases from V and 8 bases from J, with 11 bases between. Looked up from germline, CDR1 is SGDLS and CDR2 is YYNGEE. CDR3 length: 13 amino acids. The CDR3 sequence: CASSGGPGEKLFF. The DNA of the CDR3 is TGTGCCAGCAGCGGAGGGCCCGGCGAAAAACTGTTTTTT.

CDR3 region: CASSTFYLTSGSTDTQYF. The DNA for the CDR3 is TGTGCCAGTAGTACCTTTTACTTGACTAGCGGGAGCACAGATACGCAGTATTTT. The chain couples TRBV19 to TRBJ2-3; 10 bases line up with TRBD2. CDR1 is LNHDA, CDR2 SQIVND, per germline (reference sequence). The CDR3 spans 18 residues. Trimming removed 4 bases from V and 0 bases from J; junction bases left unmatched: 10.

The V gene is TRBV7-9, the J gene TRBJ2-5; D is ambiguous. Per germline, CDR1 SEHNR and CDR2 FQNEAQ (reference sequence). The CDR3 loop spans 13 amino acids. V dropped 5 bases and J dropped 1 base, with 8 bases sitting between them. DNA for the CDR3: TGTGCCAGCAGCCCACGGATCCAAGAGACCCAGTACTTC. Protein sequence: CASSPRIQETQYF.

The chain employs TRBV5-1 and TRBJ1-2, with D possibly matching TRBD1 (6 bases). CDR1 is SGHRS, CDR2 YFSETQ, per germline. This CDR3 is built from 14 residues. The V end lost 4 bases, the J end lost 3 bases, and 13 bases lay between the germline ends. The CDR3 region has the DNA TGCGCCAGCAGCGGAGGACAGTCGGACTATGGCTACACCTTC. Its protein is CASSGGQSDYGYTF.

Here the CDR3 DNA reads TGTGCCAGTAGTACTCTACCGGGACAGGGAACTGAAGCTTTCTTT. Translated: CASSTLPGQGTEAFF. This chain connects TRBV19 to TRBJ1-1; 9 bases match TRBD1. Per germline, CDR1 LNHDA and CDR2 SQIVND (reference sequence). The CDR3 consists of 15 residues. V shed 4 bases and J 5 bases; nucleotides not matched to a gene: 8.

This rearrangement joins TRBV4-1 to TRBJ1-1; 9 bases match TRBD1. V lost 3 bases to trimming and J lost 2 bases; unmatched junction nucleotides: 7. The germline V gene has CDR1 MGHRA and CDR2 YSYEKL. The CDR3 totals 16 residues. The CDR3 DNA reads as TGCGCCAGCAGCCACCCGACAGGGGGAAGAAACACTGAAGCTTTCTTT. It specifies CASSHPTGGRNTEAFF.

The V gene is TRBV28, the J gene TRBJ1-5, with 9 bases lining up with TRBD1. This CDR3 comprises 15 residues. The germline gives CDR1 MDHEN, CDR2 SYDVKM. The V and J ends lost 4 bases and 7 bases, in that order; junction bases with no gene match: 8. The CDR3 bases are TGTGCCAGCAGTTCTCTTACAGGGGGCACCCAGCCCCAGCATTTT. Protein sequence: CASSSLTGGTQPQHF.

This CDR3 is CAWSVRLGVSYEQYF. CDR3 DNA sequence: TGTGCCTGGAGTGTACGTCTTGGGGTCTCCTACGAGCAGTACTTC. This rearrangement joins TRBV30 to TRBJ2-5; D is ambiguous. Matching the DNA end better, TRBJ2-7 makes the J call doubtful. This CDR3 contains 15 residues. Germline assignment: CDR1 GTSNPN and CDR2 SVGIG (reference sequence).

The chain employs TRBV6-6 and TRBJ1-5; 8 nucleotides agree with TRBD1. In germline, CDR1 is MNHNY, CDR2 SVGAGI (reference sequence). Germline trimming cut 4 bases from V and 7 bases from J; bases unmatched to any gene: 6. This CDR3 contains 14 residues. In DNA form, the CDR3 reads TGTGCCAGCAGTTCTAGACAGGGGTTACAGCCCCAGCATTTT. Protein sequence: CASSSRQGLQPQHF.

The chain carries TRBV4-2 and TRBJ1-3; tentative D call: TRBD1 (5 bases). V gave up 0 bases and J gave up 9 bases, with 9 bases separating them. CDR3 size: 13 residues. Germline lookup yields CDR1 LGHNA and CDR2 YNFKEQ. The CDR3 region is CASSQERGSTIYF. DNA for the CDR3: TGTGCCAGCAGCCAAGAGCGGGGGAGCACCATATATTTT.

This clone was observed once. J is TRBJ2-7 and V is TRBV7-9, with D unresolved. The V gene lost 2 bases and the J gene lost 2 bases, with 4 bases spanning the gap. Germline CDR1 SEHNR, CDR2 FQNEAQ (reference sequence). The CDR3 is made up of 12 amino acids. The CDR3 DNA reads TGTGCCAGCAGCTTAATTCCCTACGAGCAGTACTTC. Encoded protein: CASSLIPYEQYF.